This T cell receptor (beta chain) was sequenced during a study of OX40 agonist ivuxolimab in advanced cancers. Study-level background: Ivuxolimab was an agonistic, fully human IgG2 monoclonal antibody directed against OX40 (CD134), a costimulatory receptor. Intravenous ivuxolimab was administered to patients every 2 weeks at six dose levels: 0.01, 0.1, 0.3, 1.5, 3 and 10 mg/kg. Of the approximately 50 dose-escalation patients, hepatocellular carcinoma was present in about 20, melanoma in approximately 15, renal cell carcinoma in 9 and head and neck cancer in 9. In the dose-escalation cohort, approximately 80% of patients were male, and the mean age was around 65 years with a range of about 20 to 79. Patients were allowed to have had prior anti-PD-1, anti-PD-L1 or anti-CTLA-4 therapy, and approximately 43% of the dose-escalation patients had previously received checkpoint inhibitors. Three dose-escalation patients achieved partial responses, one with hepatocellular carcinoma and two with cutaneous melanoma. Peripheral TCRbeta sequencing was intended to test whether TCR sequence diversity was altered and clonal T-cell expansion was caused by ivuxolimab. The paper describes the monotherapy dose-escalation part (N of about 54 patients) of the phase I trial of ivuxolimab.

The paper as a whole reports these results and caveats: Low levels of normalized T-cell clonal expansion were also seen in some patients who did not respond. In partial responders in the 0.1-3.0 mg/kg groups, normalized peripheral clonal expansion was found to be among the lowest, especially among CD8+ T cells. Which antigens the clonally expanded peripheral T cells were specific for was not determined. At doses from 0.1 to 3.0 mg/kg, clonal expansion was seen in both CD4+ and CD8+ blood T cells between baseline and week 6. After ivuxolimab, more expanded clones were found on average in CD8+ T cells than in CD4+ T cells.

Worth noting for this clone: It has no known antigen specificity. The input lacks base qualities; no much larger clone sits a single base away.

The CDR3 contains 15 residues, cysteine and phenylalanine counted. Of all the DNA, just the CDR3 is kept, 45 bases in frame from base 1. V is trimmed back by 2 bases and J by 4 bases, and the junction contains 6 bases that no gene match accounts for. CDR1 and CDR2 were assigned from the germline V gene as MNHNS and SASEGT. Patients with autoimmune disease history or receiving systemic immunosuppression were excluded from the trial. Peripheral blood for TCR sequencing was drawn from every dose cohort at baseline, at cycle 4 day 1 and at cycle 7 day 1. The samples were drawn from a first-in-human, open-label, multicenter phase I dose-escalation trial of ivuxolimab. Adults with locally advanced or metastatic melanoma, renal cell, hepatocellular, or head and neck squamous cell carcinoma were enrolled in the trial. Before TCR sequencing, CD4+ T cells and CD8+ T cells from peripheral blood were sorted into separate populations.

For sequencing of the TCRbeta CDR3 region, genomic DNA was extracted from the sorted cells. The immunoSEQ Assay was used to sequence the TCRbeta CDR3 regions. TCRdb retrieved this table from immuneACCESS and kept in-frame rearrangements only. Not all clones are present; in checked studies, unresolved V genes account for under half, and no reason is known for the remainder. In this sample the table shows tens of thousands of clones, just under 95% of which occur a single time. Around 14% of the sample is held by the ten biggest clonotypes. The sequence joins TRBV6-1 to TRBJ2-7, with 9 junctional bases fitting TRBD1. Sequences were derived from CD4+ or CD8+ T cells sorted from blood, sampled in a trial of the OX40 agonist ivuxolimab. The source of this sequence is an adult with an advanced solid tumor such as melanoma, head and neck, liver or kidney cancer. The CDR3 region reads CASSEPGQGLYEQYF. The nucleotide sequence is given as TGTGCCAGCAGTGAACCGGGACAGGGCTTATACGAGCAGTACTTC.